Each of the 19 T cell receptor beta chains below was sequenced from the same sample in a study of cytomegalovirus exposure and HLA in healthy donors. TCRdb keeps only in-frame clones here, not all; method: immunoSEQ multiplex PCR. The sample carries a few hundred thousand clones, 90% recorded once. The sequencing input was PBMCs. The receptors stem from a young woman in good health and CMV-seronegative.

The CDR3 is CASSPNPGVYSYEQYF. CDR3 DNA: TGTGCCAGCAGCCCCAACCCCGGCGTTTACTCCTACGAGCAGTACTTC. The chain has TRBV7-9 and TRBJ2-7, with D unresolved. Trimming shortened V by 5 bases and J by 0 bases, and 17 bases separated the two germline ends. The V gene's germline CDR1 is SEHNR and CDR2 FQNEAQ (reference sequence). The CDR3 is 16 residues long. Combining the CDR3 with reference TRBV7-9 and TRBJ2-7 gives the whole variable domain DTGVSQNPRHKITKRGQNVTFRCDPISEHNRLYWYRQTLGQGPEFLTYFQNEAQLEKSRLLSDRFSAERPKGSFSTLEIQRTEQGDSAMYLCASSPNPGVYSYEQYFGPGTRLTVT.

The chain combines TRBV27 with TRBJ2-7; D might be TRBD2 (5 bases). In germline, CDR1 is MNHEY, CDR2 SMNVEV (reference sequence). The CDR3 contains 14 residues. Between the trimmed V and J ends, which lost 6 bases and 3 bases, there was a span of 15 bases. The DNA of the CDR3 is TGTGCCAGCAGGGGCCCTAGCACTTACTACGAGCAGTACTTC. Its protein is CASRGPSTYYEQYF.

This clone was counted only a few times. The J gene is TRBJ2-3, the V gene TRBV2; unclear D gene. V lost 1 base and J 2 bases, leaving 10 bases between the germline ends. The CDR3 sequence is 15 residues long. The V gene's germline CDR1 is SNHLY and CDR2 FYNNEI. The CDR3 region is CASSEGLPYTDTQYF. CDR3 in DNA: TGTGCCAGCAGTGAAGGACTCCCTTACACAGATACGCAGTATTTT.

The chain carries TRBV28 and TRBJ2-3, with 10 bases fitting TRBD2. CDR1 and CDR2 (germline): MDHEN, SYDVKM. J gave up 2 bases and V 5 bases, and 10 bases lay outside the gene matches. This CDR3 spans 17 amino acids. The DNA for the CDR3 is TGTGCCAGCAGTCGCCTACGGACTAGCGGATACACAGATACGCAGTATTTT. It yields the protein CASSRLRTSGYTDTQYF.

V is TRBV4-2 and J is TRBJ2-1, with 14 bases matching TRBD2. Germline V gene sequence: CDR1 LGHNA, CDR2 YNFKEQ. There are 18 residues in the CDR3. V shed 4 bases, J shed 2 bases, and the junction held 7 bases outside the gene matches. This CDR3 is CASSLGTSGRSTYNEQFF. The CDR3 DNA sequence: TGTGCCAGCAGCCTCGGGACTAGCGGGAGAAGCACCTACAATGAGCAGTTCTTC.

The rearrangement joins TRBV5-4 to TRBJ2-4; possibly TRBD2 for D (5 bases). The CDR3 has 14 residues. Between the trimmed V and J ends, which lost 4 bases and 2 bases, there was a span of 10 bases. Germline lookup yields CDR1 SGHNT and CDR2 YYREEE (reference sequence). The DNA for the CDR3 is TGTGCCAGCAGCCCGAGGGAGTCCAAAAACATTCAGTACTTC. Amino acid sequence: CASSPRESKNIQYF.

This clone was recorded once. The chain combines TRBV25-1 with TRBJ2-2; TRBD1 matches at 7 bases. With 6 bases clipped from V and 2 bases from J, the junction kept 9 bases outside the gene matches. CDR3 length: 16 amino acids. In germline, CDR1 is MGHDK, CDR2 SYGVNS. This chain's CDR3 is CASRLTGKTNTGELFF. The CDR3 region has the DNA TGTGCCAGCAGGTTGACAGGGAAAACCAACACCGGGGAGCTGTTTTTT.

This clone has only one observation. The chain recombines TRBV10-3 with TRBJ1-1, with D unresolved. The CDR3 is made up of 15 amino acids. Germline V CDR1 and CDR2: ENHRY, SYGVKD. Deletions cut 4 bases from V and 2 bases from J, with 14 bases between. The CDR3 here is CAISGEGRVNTEAFF. CDR3 sequence (DNA): TGTGCCATCAGTGGGGAAGGTAGAGTCAACACTGAAGCTTTCTTT.

This clone was seen just once. The chain couples TRBV18 to TRBJ2-5, with TRBD1 matching 10 bases. The CDR3 runs 16 residues. CDR1 and CDR2 from the germline V gene are KGHSH and LQKENI. J lost 1 base, V lost 1 base, and 3 bases had no gene match. The CDR3, as DNA: TGTGCCAGCTCACCACTCCGGACAGGGGGCCAAGAGACCCAGTACTTC. Its translation: CASSPLRTGGQETQYF.

CDR3 DNA: TGTGCCAGCAGTTCGAACTCAAGGGTAAACACCGGGGAGCTGTTTTTT. Residues: CASSSNSRVNTGELFF. This chain links TRBV27 with TRBJ2-2; D gene ambiguous. Looked up from germline, CDR1 is MNHEY and CDR2 is SMNVEV (reference sequence). V lost 4 bases and J lost 2, with 14 bases in between. This CDR3 has 16 amino acids.

V is TRBV18 and J is TRBJ1-4; D may be TRBD1 (5 bases). Germline V gene lookup returns CDR1 KGHSH and CDR2 LQKENI. The CDR3 is made up of 14 amino acids. V was clipped by 3 bases and J by 7 bases, with 12 bases between them. The CDR3 nucleotides are TGTGCCAGCTCACCGTCGGGGGACCGTGAAAAACTGTTTTTT. It yields the protein CASSPSGDREKLFF.

This sequence joins TRBV27 and TRBJ2-1; 8 bases map to TRBD1. CDR3 length: 17 amino acids. Trimming at V came to 5 bases and at J to 3 bases, leaving 12 bases not matched to a gene. Germline V gene data show CDR1 as MNHEY and CDR2 as SMNVEV (reference sequence). CDR3 loop: CASSTHPGGGSYNEQFF. CDR3 sequence (DNA): TGTGCCAGCAGTACGCACCCAGGGGGCGGAAGCTACAATGAGCAGTTCTTC.

The V call is TRBV25-1, the J call TRBJ2-7, with 10 bases matching TRBD1. This CDR3 is built from 14 residues. With V trimmed by 4 bases and J by 3 bases, 3 bases remained unmatched. Germline V CDR1 and CDR2: MGHDK, SYGVNS. CDR3 coding DNA: TGTGCCAGCAGTGCCGGGACAGGGGACTACGAGCAGTACTTC. Translating it yields CASSAGTGDYEQYF.

This chain connects TRBV27 to TRBJ2-2, with D possibly TRBD1 on 6 matching bases. The V gene lost 6 bases and the J gene lost 6 bases, with 11 bases spanning the gap. This CDR3 has 13 residues. CDR1 is MNHEY and CDR2 is SMNVEV in the germline V gene (reference sequence). The CDR3 here is CASRSGVPGELFF. CDR3 bases: TGTGCCAGCAGATCAGGGGTTCCCGGGGAGCTGTTTTTT.

Points on this clone: The same CDR3 arises from other DNA sequences in this sample as well. The rearrangement joins TRBV5-1 to TRBJ2-1, with D possibly called TRBD1 or TRBD2 (6 bases each). Germline V gene sequence: CDR1 SGHRS, CDR2 YFSETQ. The CDR3 has 15 amino acids. The ends were cut back, 2 bases at V and 0 bases at J, with 9 bases in the middle. The CDR3 coding sequence is TGCGCCAGCAGCTTAGGGGGGAGCTCCTACAATGAGCAGTTCTTC. Protein product: CASSLGGSSYNEQFF.

The V call is TRBV6-1, the J call TRBJ1-1; 7 bases line up with TRBD1. This CDR3 spans 17 amino acids. The germline V gene encodes CDR1 MNHNS and CDR2 SASEGT. With V trimmed by 2 bases and J by 5 bases, 14 bases remained unmatched. The CDR3 DNA follows: TGTGCCAGCAGTGAATTCCCTGGGCAGGGGGATGAAACTGAAGCTTTCTTT. Its translation is CASSEFPGQGDETEAFF.

The chain links TRBV7-9 to TRBJ1-2, with TRBD1 matching over 10 bases. The germline V gene encodes CDR1 SEHNR and CDR2 FQNEAQ (reference sequence). The J segment lost 6 bases and the V segment lost 2 bases, leaving 9 bases of the junction unmatched. The CDR3 has 16 amino acids. In nucleotides, the CDR3 is TGTGCCAGCAGCTTAAGCCCCGACAGGGGGCTGAATGGCTACACCTTC. It encodes CASSLSPDRGLNGYTF.

V gene TRBV7-2 combines with J gene TRBJ2-2; TRBD2 agrees at 9 bases. The CDR3 has 17 residues. Trimming took 4 bases from V and 6 from J; bases not matched to a gene: 12. CDR1 SGHTA and CDR2 FQGNSA come from the germline V gene. The CDR3 is CASSSSLAGSNSGELFF. CDR3 sequence (DNA): TGTGCCAGCAGCTCGAGCCTAGCGGGATCTAATTCCGGGGAGCTGTTTTTT.

This clone occurred a few times. The chain combines TRBV29-1 with TRBJ1-3; no definite D call. The CDR3 has 12 residues. The germline V and J ends were trimmed by 3 bases and 4 bases, with 7 bases remaining between them. Germline values: CDR1 SQVTM, CDR2 ANQGSEA. The CDR3, as DNA: TGCAGCGTTGACACGGGAGGAAACACCATATATTTT. Translating it yields CSVDTGGNTIYF.